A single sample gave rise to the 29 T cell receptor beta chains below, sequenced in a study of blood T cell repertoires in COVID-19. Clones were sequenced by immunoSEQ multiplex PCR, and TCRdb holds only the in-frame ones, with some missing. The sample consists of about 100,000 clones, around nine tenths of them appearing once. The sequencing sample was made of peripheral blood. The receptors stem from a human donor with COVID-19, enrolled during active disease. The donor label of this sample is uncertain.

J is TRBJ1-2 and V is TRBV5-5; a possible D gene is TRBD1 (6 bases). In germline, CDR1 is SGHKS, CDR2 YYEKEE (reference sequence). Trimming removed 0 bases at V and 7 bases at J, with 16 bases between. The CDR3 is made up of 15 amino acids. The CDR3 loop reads CASSLGQGRRAGYTF. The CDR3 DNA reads TGTGCCAGCAGCTTGGGGCAGGGGCGCCGAGCTGGCTACACCTTC.

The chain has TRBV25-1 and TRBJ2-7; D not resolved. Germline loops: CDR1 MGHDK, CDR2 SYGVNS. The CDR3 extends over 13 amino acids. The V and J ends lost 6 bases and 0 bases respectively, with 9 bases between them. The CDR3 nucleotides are TGTGCCAGCAGCCCTCCCGGCTCCTACGAGCAGTACTTC. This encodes CASSPPGSYEQYF.

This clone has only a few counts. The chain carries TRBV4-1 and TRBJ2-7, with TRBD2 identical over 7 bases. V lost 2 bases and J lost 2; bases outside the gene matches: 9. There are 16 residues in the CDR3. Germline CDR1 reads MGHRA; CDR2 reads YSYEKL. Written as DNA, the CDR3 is TGCGCCAGCAGCCAACCGACCCGGGGGAGGGCCTACGAGCAGTACTTC. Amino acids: CASSQPTRGRAYEQYF.

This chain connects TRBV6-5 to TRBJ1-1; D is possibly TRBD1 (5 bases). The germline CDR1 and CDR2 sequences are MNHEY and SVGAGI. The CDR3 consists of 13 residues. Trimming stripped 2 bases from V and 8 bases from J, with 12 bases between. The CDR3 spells CASSYRGGLEAFF. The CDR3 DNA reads TGTGCCAGCAGTTACCGCGGGGGATTGGAAGCTTTCTTT.

The CDR3 here is CASDGLAAYNEQFF. CDR3 coding DNA: TGTGCCAGCGATGGACTAGCGGCTTACAATGAGCAGTTCTTC. The chain uses TRBV7-9 and TRBJ2-1; 10 bases map to TRBD2. Germline CDR1 is SEHNR and CDR2 is FQNEAQ (reference sequence). Unmatched junction bases numbered 5, after V lost 8 bases and J lost 4 bases. The CDR3 spans 14 residues.

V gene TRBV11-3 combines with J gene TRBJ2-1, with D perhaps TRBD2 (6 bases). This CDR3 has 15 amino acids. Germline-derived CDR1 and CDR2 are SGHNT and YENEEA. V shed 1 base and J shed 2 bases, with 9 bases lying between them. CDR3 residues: CASSLAGSPYNEQFF. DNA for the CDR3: TGTGCCAGCAGCTTAGCCGGGAGTCCCTACAATGAGCAGTTCTTC.

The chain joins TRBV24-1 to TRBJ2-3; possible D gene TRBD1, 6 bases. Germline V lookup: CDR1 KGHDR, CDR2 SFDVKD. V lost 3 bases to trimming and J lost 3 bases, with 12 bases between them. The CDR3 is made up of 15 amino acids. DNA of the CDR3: TGTGCCACCAGTGATCAAATCAGGGGTACAGATACGCAGTATTTT. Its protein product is CATSDQIRGTDTQYF.

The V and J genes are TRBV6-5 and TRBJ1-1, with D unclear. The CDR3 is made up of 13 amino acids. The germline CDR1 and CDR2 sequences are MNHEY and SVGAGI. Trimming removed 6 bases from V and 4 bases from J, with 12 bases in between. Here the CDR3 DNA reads TGTGCCAGCAGCGTCCCGTCGGGCACTGAAGCTTTCTTT. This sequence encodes CASSVPSGTEAFF.

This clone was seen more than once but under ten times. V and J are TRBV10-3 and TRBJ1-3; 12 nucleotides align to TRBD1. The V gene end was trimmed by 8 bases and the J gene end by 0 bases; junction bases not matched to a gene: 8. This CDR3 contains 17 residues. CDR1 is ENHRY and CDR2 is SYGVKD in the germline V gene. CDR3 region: CAIRGQGAPRSGNTIYF. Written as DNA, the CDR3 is TGTGCCATCCGGGGACAGGGGGCTCCCCGCTCTGGAAACACCATATATTTT.

The CDR3 DNA is TGTGCCAGCAGCTCGGGGGGACAGGGGGCCCCGGGGGAAAAACTGTTTTTT. Encoded protein: CASSSGGQGAPGEKLFF. The chain links TRBV5-4 to TRBJ1-4, with 12 bases lining up with TRBD1. CDR3 length: 17 amino acids. V trimming: 3 bases; J trimming: 8 bases; junction bases outside the gene matches: 11. CDR1 and CDR2 from the germline V gene are SGHNT and YYREEE (reference sequence).

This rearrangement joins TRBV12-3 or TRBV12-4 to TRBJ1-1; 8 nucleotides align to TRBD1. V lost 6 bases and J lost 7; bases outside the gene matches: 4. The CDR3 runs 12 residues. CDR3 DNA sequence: TGTGCCAGCAGCCGGACAGGGATTGAAGCTTTCTTT. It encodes CASSRTGIEAFF.

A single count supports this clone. The CDR3: CAISESAQALNTF. The CDR3 nucleotides are TGTGCCATCAGTGAGTCAGCACAGGCCCTTAACACCTTC. This chain connects TRBV10-3 to TRBJ1-2; weak D call: TRBD1 (5 bases). The CDR3 is made up of 13 amino acids. The V end lost 0 bases, the J end lost 12 bases, and 14 bases lay between the germline ends. The germline V gene encodes CDR1 ENHRY and CDR2 SYGVKD.

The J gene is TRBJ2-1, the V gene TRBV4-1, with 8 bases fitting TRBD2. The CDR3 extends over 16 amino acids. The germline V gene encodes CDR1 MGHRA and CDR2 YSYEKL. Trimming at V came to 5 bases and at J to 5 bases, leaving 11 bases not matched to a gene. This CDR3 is CASSFKVSGANNEQFF. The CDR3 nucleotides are TGCGCCAGCAGCTTTAAAGTTAGCGGGGCCAACAATGAGCAGTTCTTC.

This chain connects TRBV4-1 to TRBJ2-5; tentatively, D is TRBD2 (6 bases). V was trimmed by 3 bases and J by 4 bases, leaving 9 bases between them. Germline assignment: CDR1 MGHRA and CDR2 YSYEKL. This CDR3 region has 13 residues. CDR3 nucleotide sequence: TGCGCCAGCAGCCAGCCCGGGGGAGAGACCCAGTACTTC. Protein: CASSQPGGETQYF.

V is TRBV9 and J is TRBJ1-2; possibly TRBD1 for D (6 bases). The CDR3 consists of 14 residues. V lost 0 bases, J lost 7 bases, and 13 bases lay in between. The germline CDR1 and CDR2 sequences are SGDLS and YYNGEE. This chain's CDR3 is CASSVGYRVAGYTF. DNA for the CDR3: TGTGCCAGCAGCGTAGGATACAGGGTGGCTGGCTACACCTTC.

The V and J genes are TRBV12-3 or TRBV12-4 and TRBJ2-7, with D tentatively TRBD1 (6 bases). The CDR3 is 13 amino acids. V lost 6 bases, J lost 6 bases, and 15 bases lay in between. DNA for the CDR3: TGTGCCAGCAGGTCCAACAGGGTATCCGAGCAGTACTTC. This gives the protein CASRSNRVSEQYF.

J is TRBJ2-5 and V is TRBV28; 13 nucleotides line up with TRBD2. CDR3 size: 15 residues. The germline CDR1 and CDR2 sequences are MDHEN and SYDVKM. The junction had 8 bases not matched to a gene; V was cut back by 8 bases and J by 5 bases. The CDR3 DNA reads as TGTGCCAGCCTCCAACTAGCGGGGGGGCGTGAGACCCAGTACTTC. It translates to CASLQLAGGRETQYF.

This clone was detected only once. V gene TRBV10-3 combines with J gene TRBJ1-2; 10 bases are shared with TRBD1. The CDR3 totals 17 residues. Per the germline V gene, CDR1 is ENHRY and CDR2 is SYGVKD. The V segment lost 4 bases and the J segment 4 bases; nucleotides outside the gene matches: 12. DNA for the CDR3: TGTGCCATCAGTGGACCCGGGACAGGGGCGACGCGCTATGGCTACACCTTC. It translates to CAISGPGTGATRYGYTF.

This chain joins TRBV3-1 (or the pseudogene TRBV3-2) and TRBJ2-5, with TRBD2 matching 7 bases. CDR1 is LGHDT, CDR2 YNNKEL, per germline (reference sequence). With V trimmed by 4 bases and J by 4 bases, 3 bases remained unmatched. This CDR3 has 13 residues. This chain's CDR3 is CASSPWGGETQYF. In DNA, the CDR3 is TGTGCCAGCAGCCCCTGGGGGGGAGAGACCCAGTACTTC.

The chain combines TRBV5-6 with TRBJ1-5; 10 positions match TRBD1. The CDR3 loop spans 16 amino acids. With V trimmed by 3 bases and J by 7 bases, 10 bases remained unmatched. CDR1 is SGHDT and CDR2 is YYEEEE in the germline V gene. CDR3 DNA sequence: TGTGCCAGCAGCTCCTCGGGACAGGGGATTAGGCAGCCCCAGCATTTT. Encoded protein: CASSSSGQGIRQPQHF.

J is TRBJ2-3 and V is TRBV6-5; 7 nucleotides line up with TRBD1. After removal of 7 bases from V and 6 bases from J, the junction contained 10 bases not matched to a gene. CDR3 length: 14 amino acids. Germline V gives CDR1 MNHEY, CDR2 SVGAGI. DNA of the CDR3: TGTGCCAGCACCCGTAGGGGGCGTCCGGATACGCAGTATTTT. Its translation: CASTRRGRPDTQYF.

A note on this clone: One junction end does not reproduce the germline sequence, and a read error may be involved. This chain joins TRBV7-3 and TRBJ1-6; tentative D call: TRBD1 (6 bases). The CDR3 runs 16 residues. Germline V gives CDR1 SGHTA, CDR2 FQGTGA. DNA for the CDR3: TGTGCCAGCAGCCTAACGGGGGCACCGGATAATTCACCCCTCCACTTT. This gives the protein CASSLTGAPDNSPLHF.

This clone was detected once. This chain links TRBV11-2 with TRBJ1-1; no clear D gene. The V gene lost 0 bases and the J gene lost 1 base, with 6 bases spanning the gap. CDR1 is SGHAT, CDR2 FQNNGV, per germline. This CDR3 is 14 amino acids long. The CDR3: CASSLDPGNTEAFF. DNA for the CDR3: TGTGCCAGCAGCTTAGATCCGGGGAACACTGAAGCTTTCTTT. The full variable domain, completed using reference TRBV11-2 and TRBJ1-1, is EAGVAQSPRYKIIEKRQSVAFWCNPISGHATLYWYQQILGQGPKLLIQFQNNGVVDDSQLPKDRFSAERLKGVDSTLKIQPAKLEDSAVYLCASSLDPGNTEAFFGQGTRLTVV.

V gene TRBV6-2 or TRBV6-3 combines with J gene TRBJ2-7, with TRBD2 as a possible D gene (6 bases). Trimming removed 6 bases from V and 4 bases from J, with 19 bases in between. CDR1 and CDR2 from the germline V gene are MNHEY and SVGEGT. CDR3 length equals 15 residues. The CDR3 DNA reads TGTGCCAGCAGCAAACGGAGGGCCACCGGTTACGAGCAGTACTTC. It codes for CASSKRRATGYEQYF.

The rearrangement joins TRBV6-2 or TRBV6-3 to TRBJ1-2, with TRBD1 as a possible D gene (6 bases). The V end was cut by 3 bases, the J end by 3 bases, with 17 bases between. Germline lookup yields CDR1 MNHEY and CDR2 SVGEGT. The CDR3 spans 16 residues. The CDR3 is CASSYTQHRVHYGYTF. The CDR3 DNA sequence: TGTGCCAGCAGTTATACCCAACACAGGGTTCACTATGGCTACACCTTC.

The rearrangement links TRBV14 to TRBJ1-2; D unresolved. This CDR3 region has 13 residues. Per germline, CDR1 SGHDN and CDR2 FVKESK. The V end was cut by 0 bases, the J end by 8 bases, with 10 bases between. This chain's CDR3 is CASSQDDTLGYTF. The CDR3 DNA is TGTGCCAGCAGCCAAGATGACACCTTAGGCTACACCTTC.

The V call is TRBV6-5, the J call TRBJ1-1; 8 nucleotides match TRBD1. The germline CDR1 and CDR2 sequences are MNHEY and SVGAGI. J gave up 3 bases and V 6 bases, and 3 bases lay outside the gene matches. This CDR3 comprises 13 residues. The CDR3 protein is CASRQDRDTEAFF. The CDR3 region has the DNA TGTGCCAGCAGACAGGACAGGGACACTGAAGCTTTCTTT.

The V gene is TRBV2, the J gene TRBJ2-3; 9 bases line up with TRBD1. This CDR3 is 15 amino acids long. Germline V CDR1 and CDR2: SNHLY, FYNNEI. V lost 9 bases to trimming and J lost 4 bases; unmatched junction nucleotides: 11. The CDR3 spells CASKWGDRDADTQYF. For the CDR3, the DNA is TGTGCCAGTAAATGGGGGGACAGGGACGCAGATACGCAGTATTTT.

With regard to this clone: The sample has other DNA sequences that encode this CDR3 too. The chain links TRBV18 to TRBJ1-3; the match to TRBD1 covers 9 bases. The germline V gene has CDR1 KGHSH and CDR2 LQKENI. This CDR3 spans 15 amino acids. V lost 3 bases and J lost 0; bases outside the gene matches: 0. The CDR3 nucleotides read TGTGCCAGCTCACCGGGACAGGGCTCTGGAAACACCATATATTTT. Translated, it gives CASSPGQGSGNTIYF. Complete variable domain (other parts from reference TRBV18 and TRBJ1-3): NAGVMQNPRHLVRRRGQEARLRCSPMKGHSHVYWYRQLPEEGLKFMVYLQKENIIDESGMPKERFSAEFPKEGPSILRIQQVVRGDSAAYFCASSPGQGSGNTIYFGEGSWLTVV.